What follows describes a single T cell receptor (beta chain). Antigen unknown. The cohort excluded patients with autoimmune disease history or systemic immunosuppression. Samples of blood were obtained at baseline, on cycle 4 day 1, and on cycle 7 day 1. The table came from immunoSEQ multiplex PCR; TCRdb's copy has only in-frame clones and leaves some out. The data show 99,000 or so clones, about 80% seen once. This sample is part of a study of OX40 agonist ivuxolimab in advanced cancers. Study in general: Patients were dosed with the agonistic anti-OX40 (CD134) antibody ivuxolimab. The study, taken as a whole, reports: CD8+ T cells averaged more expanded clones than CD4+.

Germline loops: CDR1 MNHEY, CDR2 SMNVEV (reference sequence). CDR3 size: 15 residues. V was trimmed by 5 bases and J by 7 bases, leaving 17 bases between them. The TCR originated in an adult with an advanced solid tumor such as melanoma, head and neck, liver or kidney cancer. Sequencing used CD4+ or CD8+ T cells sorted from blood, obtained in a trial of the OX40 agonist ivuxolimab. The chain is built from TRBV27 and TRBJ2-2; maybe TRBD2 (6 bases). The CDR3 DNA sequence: TGTGCCAGCAGTCCCCGAGTGCGGGACGACGGGGAGCTGTTTTTT. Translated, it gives CASSPRVRDDGELFF.